What follows are 14 T cell receptor beta chains derived from one specimen sequenced in a study of patients and donors after allogeneic stem cell transplantation. MiXCR, applied by TCRdb to the RT-PCR reads, yields one record per CDR3 protein. Here the sample spans tens of thousands of distinct CDR3 sequences, 37% being singletons. The sample comprised blood, either unsorted or a sorted T cell fraction (not recorded which). These receptors were obtained from a human donor who was either an allogeneic HSCT recipient or a stem cell or donor lymphocyte infusion donor (not recorded which). It is not recorded whose cells these are; they may come from a transplant donor.

The rearrangement uses TRBV10-3 and TRBJ1-2; 8 nucleotides match TRBD1. Trimming removed 3 bases from V and 4 bases from J; junction bases left unmatched: 7. Germline V CDR1 and CDR2: ENHRY, SYGVKD. The CDR3 loop spans 15 amino acids. In DNA, the CDR3 is TGTGCCATCAGTGACAATCCAGGGACAGGCTATGGCTACACCTTC. Its protein is CAISDNPGTGYGYTF.

The chain employs TRBV30 and TRBJ1-5; D call uncertain. Germline V lookup: CDR1 GTSNPN, CDR2 SVGIG (reference sequence). Trimming shortened V by 4 bases and J by 4 bases, and 8 bases separated the two germline ends. The CDR3 is made up of 12 amino acids. The DNA of the CDR3 is TGTGCCTGGACCTCCGGGAATCAGCCCCAGCATTTT. It encodes CAWTSGNQPQHF.

CDR3 sequence reads: CASSKRSATNEKLFF. DNA of the CDR3: TGTGCCAGCAGCAAACGATCGGCAACTAATGAAAAACTGTTTTTT. The rearrangement joins TRBV11-3 to TRBJ1-4, with D unresolved. The CDR3 runs to 15 residues. The V gene lost 5 bases and the J gene lost 0 bases, with 10 bases spanning the gap. The V gene's germline CDR1 is SGHNT and CDR2 YENEEA.

In its sample, this clonotype was seen once. The rearrangement joins TRBV20-1 to TRBJ1-6; 8 bases are shared with TRBD1. The CDR3 covers 16 residues. Germline CDR1 and CDR2: DFQATT and SNEGSKA (reference sequence). The junction had 12 bases not matched to a gene; V was cut back by 2 bases and J by 9 bases. CDR3 nucleotide sequence: TGCAGTGCTAGACCCGACGGCAGGGGGCTTTCTTCACCCCTCCACTTT. Amino acids: CSARPDGRGLSSPLHF.

This chain joins TRBV29-1 and TRBJ2-7; 12 bases align to TRBD2. Germline assignment: CDR1 SQVTM and CDR2 ANQGSEA. With 8 bases clipped from V and 8 bases from J, the junction kept 13 bases outside the gene matches. The CDR3 consists of 14 residues. CDR3 coding DNA: TGCAGCCACCCACCTCGACTAGCGGGAGTTCAGCAGTACTTC. It codes for CSHPPRLAGVQQYF.

The chain carries TRBV12-3 or TRBV12-4 and TRBJ1-6; D possibly corresponds to TRBD1 (5 bases). CDR3 length: 12 residues. V was shortened by 7 bases and J by 8 bases, with 9 bases between the two germline ends. The CDR3 region is CASTLGDSPLHF. Written as DNA, the CDR3 is TGTGCCAGCACCCTAGGGGATTCACCCCTCCACTTT.

The chain joins TRBV12-3 or TRBV12-4 to TRBJ1-5; D not certain. V shed 5 bases and J shed 0 bases, with 11 bases lying between them. This CDR3 region has 15 residues. CDR3 loop: CASSLLGSSNQPQHF. DNA of the CDR3: TGTGCCAGCAGTCTTCTGGGGTCTAGCAATCAGCCCCAGCATTTT.

The rearrangement joins TRBV5-8 to TRBJ2-1; no clear D gene. Germline CDR1 reads SGHTS; CDR2 reads YDEGEE. There are 16 residues in the CDR3. The germline V and J ends were trimmed by 0 bases and 1 base, with 11 bases remaining between them. The CDR3 nucleotides read TGTGCCAGCAGCTTGGGAGTATTCGGTTCCTACAATGAGCAGTTCTTC. It translates to CASSLGVFGSYNEQFF.

This clonotype came up many times. CDR3 in amino acids: CASSLNRNTIYF. The CDR3 nucleotides are TGTGCCAGCAGCTTAAATCGAAACACCATATATTTT. This chain uses TRBV7-2 with TRBJ1-3; D remains unclear. The germline V gene encodes CDR1 SGHTA and CDR2 FQGNSA. V was pared by 2 bases and J by 5 bases, with 4 bases between. The CDR3 covers 12 residues.

The gene calls are TRBV7-3 and TRBJ2-1; 11 bases match TRBD2. The CDR3 is made up of 18 amino acids. V was clipped by 5 bases and J by 1 base; unmatched bases: 10. The germline V gene has CDR1 SGHTA and CDR2 FQGTGA. As DNA, the CDR3 is TGTGCCAGCAGCCCATTGACTAGCGGGACAAGGTCCTACAATGAGCAGTTCTTC. Translation: CASSPLTSGTRSYNEQFF.

This clonotype was seen a handful of times. The genes are TRBV12-3 or TRBV12-4 and TRBJ1-1, with D possibly matching TRBD1 (5 bases). V was pared by 6 bases and J by 3 bases, with 11 bases between. The CDR3 length is 13 residues. CDR3 amino acids: CASRVAGHTEAFF. CDR3 nucleotides: TGTGCCAGCAGAGTCGCGGGACACACTGAAGCTTTCTTT.

The chain employs TRBV5-1 and TRBJ1-6, with D uncertain. Between the trimmed V and J ends, which lost 2 bases and 5 bases, there was a span of 11 bases. This CDR3 contains 15 residues. Germline V gives CDR1 SGHRS, CDR2 YFSETQ. DNA of the CDR3: TGCGCCAGCAGCTTTTGGACTCCTAATAATTCACCCCTCCACTTT. This codes for CASSFWTPNNSPLHF.

This clonotype was observed once. The rearrangement uses TRBV11-2 and TRBJ1-2, with TRBD1 matching 8 bases. The trim removed 4 bases at V and 3 bases at J, leaving 7 bases unmatched. CDR3 size: 15 residues. Germline V gene data show CDR1 as SGHAT and CDR2 as FQNNGV. The CDR3 nucleotides are TGTGCCAGCAGCTCGAGGAACAGGGGGTACTATGGCTACACCTTC. The encoded protein is CASSSRNRGYYGYTF.

The rearrangement joins TRBV18 to TRBJ1-2, with 9 nucleotides matching TRBD1. The V gene's germline CDR1 is KGHSH and CDR2 LQKENI. V lost 1 base, J lost 8 bases, and 5 bases stayed unmatched. CDR3 length: 14 residues. The CDR3 nucleotides read TGTGCCAGCTCACCACTACCGGACAGGGGAGGCTACACCTTC. This sequence encodes CASSPLPDRGGYTF.